Each of the 32 T cell receptor beta chains below was sequenced from the same sample in a study of CD8 T cells in ankylosing spondylitis. A single record per CDR3 protein comes from TCRdb applying MiXCR to the 5' RACE reads. The data show approximately 42,000 distinct CDR3 sequences, with around 3.8% seen just once and over 3% held by the top ten. The sequencing input was blood, either unsorted or a sorted T cell fraction (not recorded which). These receptors all stem from a female donor with ankylosing spondylitis or in good health (not recorded which).

This clonotype was observed at least ten times. The V and J genes are TRBV9 and TRBJ2-3; TRBD1 aligns across 8 bases. This CDR3 has 16 residues. Unmatched junction bases numbered 12, after V lost 7 bases and J lost 2 bases. CDR1 and CDR2 (germline): SGDLS, YYNGEE. CDR3 residues: CASGRSRQGSTDTQYF. CDR3 DNA: TGTGCCAGCGGGCGATCGAGACAGGGGTCCACAGATACGCAGTATTTT.

This clonotype was counted ten times or more. The chain is built from TRBV9 and TRBJ2-1, with 7 bases lining up with TRBD2. The CDR3 sequence is 16 residues long. V trimming: 0 bases; J trimming: 0 bases; junction bases outside the gene matches: 3. CDR1 and CDR2 (germline): SGDLS, YYNGEE. The CDR3 bases are TGTGCCAGCAGCGTAGAGCGGGGAGTCTCCTACAATGAGCAGTTCTTC. Residues: CASSVERGVSYNEQFF.

This clonotype was detected many times. This chain uses TRBV9 with TRBJ2-7; 8 positions match TRBD2. The V segment lost 0 bases and the J segment 3 bases; nucleotides outside the gene matches: 5. This CDR3 spans 15 amino acids. The germline gives CDR1 SGDLS, CDR2 YYNGEE. The CDR3 nucleotides read TGTGCCAGCAGCGTAGGCGGTAGCGGGGTCTACGAGCAGTACTTC. Its protein product is CASSVGGSGVYEQYF.

Ten or more counts support this clonotype. The rearrangement uses TRBV9 and TRBJ1-1; D is ambiguous. The CDR3 has 14 residues. Germline lookup yields CDR1 SGDLS and CDR2 YYNGEE. The V end lost 3 bases, the J end lost 3 bases, and 12 bases lay between the germline ends. The DNA of the CDR3 is TGTGCCAGCAGCGGCCGGGCTGGATACACTGAAGCTTTCTTT. The encoded protein is CASSGRAGYTEAFF. Filled out from reference TRBV9 and TRBJ1-1, the complete variable domain reads DSGVTQTPKHLITATGQRVTLRCSPRSGDLSVYWYQQSLDQGLQFLIQYYNGEERAKGNILERFSAQQFPDLHSELNLSSLELGDSALYFCASSGRAGYTEAFFGQGTRLTVV.

This clonotype has at least ten counts. The chain carries TRBV9 and TRBJ2-1; 9 positions match TRBD2. Germline trimming cut 3 bases from V and 6 bases from J; bases unmatched to any gene: 7. Germline lookup yields CDR1 SGDLS and CDR2 YYNGEE. The length of the CDR3 is 15 residues. The CDR3 reads CASSEIAGETNEQFF. CDR3 nucleotide sequence: TGTGCCAGCAGCGAAATAGCGGGGGAGACCAATGAGCAGTTCTTC.

This clonotype was recorded many times. The chain carries TRBV9 and TRBJ2-3; 8 bases fit TRBD1. J gave up 4 bases and V 0 bases, and 4 bases lay outside the gene matches. The CDR3 is 15 amino acids. Germline-derived CDR1 and CDR2 are SGDLS and YYNGEE. CDR3 DNA sequence: TGTGCCAGCAGCGTAGTACAGGGGGGCGCAGATACGCAGTATTTT. It specifies CASSVVQGGADTQYF.

This clonotype was seen ten or more times. This chain connects TRBV9 to TRBJ2-5; 8 nucleotides match TRBD2. This CDR3 has 18 amino acids. V shed 1 base and J 0 bases; nucleotides not matched to a gene: 11. CDR1 and CDR2 (germline): SGDLS, YYNGEE. CDR3 coding DNA: TGTGCCAGCAGCGTACGGGCTAGCGGGTGGGGAGACCAAGAGACCCAGTACTTC. Residues: CASSVRASGWGDQETQYF.

This clonotype is medium-sized. The V and J genes are TRBV9 and TRBJ1-1, with D perhaps matching TRBD1 (5 bases). V lost 0 bases, J lost 1 base, and 10 bases lay in between. CDR1 and CDR2 from the germline V gene are SGDLS and YYNGEE. The CDR3 has 15 amino acids. The CDR3 loop is CASSVGGVQNTEAFF. The CDR3 DNA reads as TGTGCCAGCAGCGTAGGAGGGGTACAGAACACTGAAGCTTTCTTT.

The sample holds many counts of this clonotype. This chain links TRBV9 with TRBJ1-4, with 9 bases lining up with TRBD1. CDR3 length equals 14 residues. Germline CDR1 reads SGDLS; CDR2 reads YYNGEE. V lost 2 bases and J lost 8; bases outside the gene matches: 4. The CDR3 protein is CASSVSTGGEKLFF. The CDR3 DNA reads TGTGCCAGCAGCGTGTCGACAGGGGGAGAAAAACTGTTTTTT.

The table lists this clonotype with many counts. V usage is TRBV9 and J usage is TRBJ2-1; D might be TRBD2 (6 bases). The germline CDR1 and CDR2 sequences are SGDLS and YYNGEE. This CDR3 spans 15 amino acids. The V end was cut by 4 bases, the J end by 1 base, with 12 bases between. The CDR3 sequence: CASSSPGTSYNEQFF. The CDR3 DNA reads TGTGCCAGCAGCTCCCCCGGGACTTCCTACAATGAGCAGTTCTTC.

This clonotype was counted many times. V usage is TRBV9 and J usage is TRBJ2-1, with a tentative D call TRBD2 (5 bases). Deletions cut 3 bases from V and 7 bases from J, with 11 bases between. The CDR3 contains 13 residues. Per germline, CDR1 SGDLS and CDR2 YYNGEE. In DNA, the CDR3 is TGTGCCAGCAGCGACGGCGGGTGGAATGAGCAGTTCTTC. Translating it yields CASSDGGWNEQFF.

Within the sample, this clonotype is medium-sized. The chain is built from TRBV9 and TRBJ1-1; perhaps TRBD1 as D (5 bases). CDR1 is SGDLS, CDR2 YYNGEE, per germline. The CDR3 covers 15 residues. The V end lost 3 bases, the J end lost 1 base, and 13 bases lay between the germline ends. CDR3 sequence (DNA): TGTGCCAGCAGCGCCAGCGTAGGGGCGAACACTGAAGCTTTCTTT. Protein product: CASSASVGANTEAFF. The full variable domain, completed using reference TRBV9 and TRBJ1-1, is DSGVTQTPKHLITATGQRVTLRCSPRSGDLSVYWYQQSLDQGLQFLIQYYNGEERAKGNILERFSAQQFPDLHSELNLSSLELGDSALYFCASSASVGANTEAFFGQGTRLTVV.

This clonotype has a count of ten or more. The chain uses TRBV9 and TRBJ1-1; D is undetermined. The CDR3 is made up of 16 amino acids. Germline V CDR1 and CDR2: SGDLS, YYNGEE. Trimming took off 2 bases at V and 4 bases at J, with 18 bases between the two ends. CDR3 residues: CASSVGQEPRSTEAFF. CDR3 in DNA: TGTGCCAGCAGCGTGGGTCAGGAACCCAGAAGCACTGAAGCTTTCTTT.

This clonotype was seen repeatedly, ten times or more. The V call is TRBV9, the J call TRBJ2-2; TRBD1 is a possible D gene (5 bases). The V gene's germline CDR1 is SGDLS and CDR2 YYNGEE. Trimming took off 4 bases at V and 2 bases at J, with 9 bases between the two ends. The CDR3 sequence is 14 residues long. The CDR3: CASSFQGNTGELFF. The CDR3 DNA reads as TGTGCCAGCAGCTTCCAGGGTAACACCGGGGAGCTGTTTTTT.

This clonotype is medium-sized by share. The genes are TRBV9 and TRBJ2-3; D is undetermined. Trimming removed 1 base at V and 2 bases at J, with 5 bases between. Germline-derived CDR1 and CDR2 are SGDLS and YYNGEE. The CDR3 contains 13 residues. DNA for the CDR3: TGTGCCAGCAGCGTAAGCGCCACAGATACGCAGTATTTT. It is translated as CASSVSATDTQYF.

This clonotype was counted at least ten times. The V call is TRBV9, the J call TRBJ2-7; TRBD2 matches at 9 bases. Per germline, CDR1 SGDLS and CDR2 YYNGEE. The CDR3 contains 15 residues. After removal of 3 bases from V and 3 bases from J, the junction contained 7 bases not matched to a gene. CDR3 sequence (DNA): TGTGCCAGCAGCGGCGGGGGGGCCGCTGACTACGAGCAGTACTTC. Translated: CASSGGGAADYEQYF.

A note on this clonotype: At one end the junction does not follow the germline gene, possibly because of a read error. The chain recombines TRBV9 with TRBJ1-1; D is unresolved. Germline V CDR1 and CDR2: SGDLS, YYNGEE. This CDR3 region has 12 residues. The CDR3 DNA reads TGTGCCAGCAGCCCCCCCGGAACTGAAGATTTCTTT. Its translation is CASSPPGTEDFF.

Many counts were recorded for this clonotype. The V call is TRBV9, the J call TRBJ2-3, with a tentative D call TRBD2 (6 bases). Looked up from germline, CDR1 is SGDLS and CDR2 is YYNGEE. The CDR3 is 16 residues long. Trimming pared 0 bases from V and 2 bases from J, leaving 13 bases between. The CDR3 DNA sequence: TGTGCCAGCAGCGTAGATGTTGGGACTCACACAGATACGCAGTATTTT. Protein: CASSVDVGTHTDTQYF.

This clonotype was seen more than once but under ten times. The CDR3 region has the DNA TGTGCCAGCAGCGTAGGGGTAGGCAGCTACACAGATACGCAGTATTTT. Its protein is CASSVGVGSYTDTQYF. The genes are TRBV9 and TRBJ2-3, with D unresolved. Germline-derived CDR1 and CDR2 are SGDLS and YYNGEE. Trimming removed 0 bases from V and 2 bases from J, with 13 bases in between. The length of the CDR3 is 16 residues.

This clonotype was seen at least ten times. The chain carries TRBV9 and TRBJ1-3, with D uncertain. Trimming took 3 bases from V and 4 from J, leaving 5 bases between them. This CDR3 has 12 amino acids. Germline V lookup: CDR1 SGDLS, CDR2 YYNGEE. The CDR3 here is CASSGPGNTIYF. In nucleotides, the CDR3 is TGTGCCAGCAGCGGACCCGGAAACACCATATATTTT. Supplemented by reference TRBV9 and TRBJ1-3, the full variable domain reads DSGVTQTPKHLITATGQRVTLRCSPRSGDLSVYWYQQSLDQGLQFLIQYYNGEERAKGNILERFSAQQFPDLHSELNLSSLELGDSALYFCASSGPGNTIYFGEGSWLTVV.

In its sample, this clonotype was seen many times. The J gene is TRBJ2-1, the V gene TRBV9; TRBD2 aligns across 12 bases. Per germline, CDR1 SGDLS and CDR2 YYNGEE. The CDR3 contains 15 residues. Trimming at V came to 4 bases and at J to 10 bases, leaving 9 bases not matched to a gene. The DNA for the CDR3 is TGTGCCAGCAGCCCCCGACTAGCGGGGGTCAAAGAGCAGTTCTTC. This sequence encodes CASSPRLAGVKEQFF.

This clonotype is deemed medium-sized. The gene calls are TRBV9 and TRBJ1-3, with unresolved D. V dropped 2 bases and J dropped 0 bases, with 3 bases sitting between them. This CDR3 has 13 amino acids. CDR1 and CDR2 from the germline V gene are SGDLS and YYNGEE. The CDR3 DNA reads TGTGCCAGCAGCGTGGGCTCTGGAAACACCATATATTTT. This gives the protein CASSVGSGNTIYF. Based on the CDR3 plus reference TRBV9 and TRBJ1-3, the full variable domain is DSGVTQTPKHLITATGQRVTLRCSPRSGDLSVYWYQQSLDQGLQFLIQYYNGEERAKGNILERFSAQQFPDLHSELNLSSLELGDSALYFCASSVGSGNTIYFGEGSWLTVV.

The table lists this clonotype with many counts. The rearrangement joins TRBV9 to TRBJ2-1, with 7 bases aligning to TRBD1. CDR1 and CDR2 (germline): SGDLS, YYNGEE. The CDR3 spans 17 residues. With V trimmed by 0 bases and J by 0 bases, 6 bases remained unmatched. DNA for the CDR3: TGTGCCAGCAGCGTAGCAGGGGGTCTATCCTCCTACAATGAGCAGTTCTTC. Its translation: CASSVAGGLSSYNEQFF.

This clonotype was recorded many times. The chain joins TRBV9 to TRBJ1-1; no reliable D call. Looked up from germline, CDR1 is SGDLS and CDR2 is YYNGEE. V was clipped by 4 bases and J by 5 bases, with 12 bases between them. The CDR3 sequence is 13 residues long. CDR3 bases: TGTGCCAGCAGCCTCGGGGAACGAACTGAAGCTTTCTTT. Translation gives CASSLGERTEAFF.

This clonotype occurred many times. The chain is built from TRBV9 and TRBJ2-2; 9 bases are shared with TRBD1. This CDR3 comprises 18 residues. Unmatched junction bases numbered 10, after V lost 0 bases and J lost 4 bases. Germline V gives CDR1 SGDLS, CDR2 YYNGEE. The CDR3: CASSVATGQGRATGELFF. CDR3 DNA sequence: TGTGCCAGCAGCGTAGCTACGGGACAGGGAAGGGCCACCGGGGAGCTGTTTTTT.

This clonotype was observed at least ten times. The chain combines TRBV9 with TRBJ1-6, with 8 bases aligning to TRBD1. The CDR3 consists of 14 residues. V gave up 3 bases and J gave up 10 bases; unmatched junction bases: 6. Germline assignment: CDR1 SGDLS and CDR2 YYNGEE. The CDR3 here is CASSGGQVGSPLHF. The CDR3 coding sequence is TGTGCCAGCAGCGGGGGACAGGTAGGATCACCCCTCCACTTT.

This clonotype was seen repeatedly, ten times or more. This sequence joins TRBV9 and TRBJ2-1; 9 bases are shared with TRBD2. J was trimmed by 8 bases and V by 3 bases; bases with no gene match: 9. This CDR3 is built from 15 residues. Germline-derived CDR1 and CDR2 are SGDLS and YYNGEE. The CDR3 DNA follows: TGTGCCAGCAGCGGTAGTGGGACTAGCCGCGATGAGCAGTTCTTC. Its protein product is CASSGSGTSRDEQFF.

The V and J genes are TRBV9 and TRBJ2-5; 8 bases line up with TRBD1. Germline values: CDR1 SGDLS, CDR2 YYNGEE. This CDR3 is built from 14 residues. The ends lost 3 bases at V and 11 bases at J; junction bases unmatched: 12. The CDR3 sequence is CASSAGQGAGFQYF. The CDR3 DNA is TGTGCCAGCAGCGCCGGACAGGGAGCTGGTTTTCAGTACTTC. Combining the CDR3 with reference TRBV9 and TRBJ2-5 gives the whole variable domain DSGVTQTPKHLITATGQRVTLRCSPRSGDLSVYWYQQSLDQGLQFLIQYYNGEERAKGNILERFSAQQFPDLHSELNLSSLELGDSALYFCASSAGQGAGFQYFGPGTRLLVL.

This clonotype was picked up many times. The chain joins TRBV9 to TRBJ2-3; no clear D gene. V was trimmed by 3 bases and J by 0 bases, leaving 17 bases between them. There are 17 residues in the CDR3. Per germline, CDR1 SGDLS and CDR2 YYNGEE. This CDR3 is CASSAPLYWASTDTQYF. CDR3 bases: TGTGCCAGCAGCGCCCCCTTGTACTGGGCTAGCACAGATACGCAGTATTTT.

The table lists this clonotype with many counts. The V call is TRBV2, the J call TRBJ2-7; D is perhaps TRBD2 (6 bases). CDR1 SNHLY and CDR2 FYNNEI come from the germline V gene. The CDR3 has 19 residues. CDR3 sequence reads: CTCSSTRESGTHRSYEQYF. The CDR3 DNA follows: TGTACCTGCAGTTCTACCCGCGAATCTGGGACTCACCGTTCCTACGAGCAGTACTTC.

At least ten counts were recorded for this clonotype. This chain connects TRBV9 to TRBJ1-3; 7 bases are a match to TRBD1. From germline, CDR1 is SGDLS and CDR2 YYNGEE. The CDR3 has 17 amino acids. With 3 bases clipped from V and 0 bases from J, the junction kept 9 bases outside the gene matches. The CDR3 loop is CASSARDRVDSGNTIYF. The CDR3 nucleotides read TGTGCCAGCAGCGCGCGAGACAGGGTCGACTCTGGAAACACCATATATTTT.

Worth noting for this clonotype: One junction end disagrees with the germline gene, perhaps due to a read error. The chain has TRBV9 and TRBJ2-3; perhaps TRBD2 as D (6 bases). CDR3 length equals 14 residues. Germline assignment: CDR1 SGDLS and CDR2 YYNGEE. The CDR3 reads CASSVVVSGDTRYF. The CDR3 bases are TGTGCCAGCAGCGTAGTTGTATCGGGGGATACGCGGTATTTT.